This TCR beta chain was captured by sequencing in a study of identifying expanded T cells in peripheral blood. Study-level findings and limits: Variance in clone template counts between approximately two-week samples significantly increased with total template count across all healthy donors. Differentially abundant clones: roughly 1.3 between replicates, about 17 at roughly 13 days, less than 25 at four.

In the case of this clone: The antigen remains unidentified.

This CDR3 is built from 16 residues. Germline V gene sequence: CDR1 MDHEN, CDR2 SYDVKM. Between the trimmed V and J ends, which lost 7 bases and 0 bases, there was a span of 18 bases. TCRdb's table, derived via immunoSEQ multiplex PCR, lists solely in-frame clones and lacks some. The repertoire consists of some 96,000 clones, with 88% occurring once and the leading ten covering just over 5.5%. The source of this sequence is a person aged 18 to 75 in good health. Source material: blood. V is TRBV28 and J is TRBJ1-1; TRBD1 might be the D (5 bases). The CDR3: CASTRPGTELNTEAFF. In DNA, the CDR3 is TGTGCCAGCACGCGACCCGGGACGGAATTGAACACTGAAGCTTTCTTT.